This T cell receptor beta chain was documented in a study of persistence of HIV-infected CD4 T cells. Background on the study: Suppressive ART had lasted a median of roughly eight years.

The libraries were made with immunoSEQ version 4 in survey mode. Genomic DNA was diluted to 9 to 10 ng/uL, up to roughly 1 ug per sample. Method: immunoSEQ multiplex PCR; TCRdb's copy keeps in-frame clones and lacks some. The profile shows tens of thousands of clones, around 80% of them singletons. The germline V gene encodes CDR1 SGHVS and CDR2 FQNEAQ. V trimming: 5 bases; J trimming: 3 bases; junction bases outside the gene matches: 5. The CDR3 length is 15 residues. As regards this clone: Its cognate antigen is unknown.

The stimulus was lysate of CMV-infected fibroblasts, approximately 9.6 ug/mL. CD40L/CD69 double-negative CD45RO-high memory CD4+ T cells were collected. The material was CD4+ T cells sorted from PBMCs after roughly 18-hour stimulation, obtained from a patient who received antiretroviral therapy. This chain links TRBV7-8 with TRBJ2-2; TRBD1 matches at 8 bases. The sequence was collected from an adult woman with HIV who was CMV-seropositive. CDR3: CASSEQTGDTGELFF. CDR3 nucleotide sequence: TGTGCCAGCAGCGAACAGACAGGGGACACCGGGGAGCTGTTTTTT.